The TCR beta chain under discussion was sequenced for a study of identical twins. General study results and limits: Out-of-frame alpha sequences shared by twins were enriched for low generation probability. Researchers reported weaker excess twin sharing in beta out-of-frame sequences. Out-of-frame TCR alpha sharing observed in monozygotic twins exceeded model estimates.

This clonotype has at least ten counts. Its antigen is still unknown. The V and J ends lost 1 base and 5 bases, in that order; junction bases with no gene match: 10. Looked up from germline, CDR1 is DFQATT and CDR2 is SNEGSKA (reference sequence). The CDR3 length is 16 residues. It was template switching that added a universal primer site, and there were unique molecular identifiers on the cDNA. In TCRdb, the 5' RACE reads were re-called with MiXCR into one record per CDR3 protein. The repertoire holds some 240,000 distinct CDR3 sequences, with about 10% as singletons. The chain links TRBV20-1 to TRBJ2-5; 10 nucleotides line up with TRBD1. Specimen: memory T cells sorted from blood. This TCR was recovered from a man aged 45-60 years in good health. As DNA, the CDR3 is TGCAGTGCTAGAGGTCTGGACAGGGGGGTTTTGGAGACCCAGTACTTC. Protein: CSARGLDRGVLETQYF.